The rows below give T cell receptor beta chains drawn from one sample of a study of blood T cell repertoires in COVID-19. Produced via immunoSEQ multiplex PCR; TCRdb's table is partial and in-frame only. The data hold 150,000 to 200,000 clones, with about nine tenths observed a single time. What was sequenced was peripheral blood. The receptor set was obtained from an older woman with COVID-19, enrolled during active disease. Each CDR3 is given with its conserved first and last residue. The D gene is left open where the match is weak. Size values are once, few and many counts, or a class for expanded clones, and some rows have none.

J: TRBJ1-2; size: -; D: TRBD1; V: TRBV24-1; DNA: TGTGCCACCAGTGACCTCGGGACAGGGGGTGGCTACACCTTC; CDR3: CATSDLGTGGGYTF
J: TRBJ2-5; size: -; D: TRBD1; V: TRBV5-4; DNA: TGTGCCAGCAGCCACGGACAGGGGCAAGAGACCCAGTACTTC; CDR3: CASSHGQGQETQYF
J: TRBJ1-1; size: -; D: -; V: TRBV27; DNA: TGTGCCAGCAGGCTGACAGGGAACACTGAAGCTTTCTTT; CDR3: CASRLTGNTEAFF
J: TRBJ2-7; size: -; D: TRBD1; V: TRBV6-6; DNA: TGTGCCAGCAGTTCATTCGACAGGGGGGAAAACGAGCAGTACTTC; CDR3: CASSSFDRGENEQYF
J: TRBJ1-1; size: -; D: TRBD1; V: TRBV5-1; DNA: TGCGCCAGCAGGGCCGGGACAGGGATTCAGACTGAAGCTTTCTTT; CDR3: CASRAGTGIQTEAFF
J: TRBJ2-7; size: -; D: TRBD2; V: TRBV30; DNA: TGTGCCTGGAGTCGCGGGAGAGAGTACGAGCAGTACTTC; CDR3: CAWSRGREYEQYF
J: TRBJ2-7; size: -; D: TRBD1; V: TRBV7-2; DNA: TGTGCCAGCAGCCCAAGGACAGGCAGCTCCTACGAGCAGTACTTC; CDR3: CASSPRTGSSYEQYF
J: TRBJ1-1; size: -; D: TRBD1; V: TRBV6-1; DNA: TGTGCCAGCAGTGAAAGGGAAGGACAGGCTGAAGCTTTCTTT; CDR3: CASSEREGQAEAFF
J: TRBJ1-5; size: -; D: TRBD1; V: TRBV6-2/TRBV6-3; DNA: TGTGCCAGCAGTCGAGGGACAGGCACTAGCAATCAGCCCCAGCATTTT; CDR3: CASSRGTGTSNQPQHF
J: TRBJ1-3; size: -; D: TRBD1; V: TRBV4-3; DNA: TGCGCCAGCAGCCAAGATATGACAGGGGGAAACACCATATATTTT; CDR3: CASSQDMTGGNTIYF
J: TRBJ2-5; size: few; D: -; V: TRBV7-7; DNA: TGTGCTAGCAGGCAAAGCACGGGGGGCCCAGAGACCCAGTACTTC; CDR3: CASRQSTGGPETQYF
J: TRBJ2-1; size: -; D: TRBD2; V: TRBV6-2/TRBV6-3; DNA: TGTGCCAGCAGTTATAGACTAGCGGCAGCAAATGAGCAGTTCTTC; CDR3: CASSYRLAAANEQFF
J: TRBJ1-1; size: -; D: -; V: TRBV24-1; DNA: TGTGCCACCAGTGATGGGGGCAGGGGTATGAACACTGAAGCTTTCTTT; CDR3: CATSDGGRGMNTEAFF
J: TRBJ1-2; size: -; D: TRBD1; V: TRBV5-1; DNA: TGCGCCAGCAGCACCCCCGGGACAGGGAACTATGGCTACACCTTC; CDR3: CASSTPGTGNYGYTF
J: TRBJ1-1; size: -; D: -; V: TRBV7-8; DNA: TGTGCCAGCAGCTTAGTTCGGGGTCGGAACACTGAAGCTTTCTTT; CDR3: CASSLVRGRNTEAFF
J: TRBJ2-7; size: -; D: TRBD1; V: TRBV5-1; DNA: TGCGCCAGCAGCTTTCAGTTACAGGGGTGGGACGAGCAGTACTTC; CDR3: CASSFQLQGWDEQYF
J: TRBJ1-2; size: -; D: -; V: TRBV19; DNA: TGTGCCAGTAGTATACAGGGGTCCCTCGGCTATGGCTACACCTTC; CDR3: CASSIQGSLGYGYTF
J: TRBJ2-3; size: -; D: TRBD2; V: TRBV6-1; DNA: TGTGCCAGCAGTGAGGAGTGGGGGGAGGGCCGGACAGATACGCAGTATTTT; CDR3: CASSEEWGEGRTDTQYF
J: TRBJ2-7; size: -; D: TRBD1; V: TRBV27; DNA: TGTGCCAGCAGTTTAGTTTGGACAGGTTTCTACGAGCAGTACTTC; CDR3: CASSLVWTGFYEQYF
J: TRBJ2-7; size: -; D: TRBD1; V: TRBV9; DNA: TGTGCCAGCAGCGTTTGGGACAGAGACTACGAGCAGTACTTC; CDR3: CASSVWDRDYEQYF
J: TRBJ1-5; size: -; D: -; V: TRBV6-5; DNA: TGTGCCAGCACGGCAGGGGAAGAGGTTCAGCCCCAGCATTTT; CDR3: CASTAGEEVQPQHF
J: TRBJ2-2; size: once; D: TRBD1; V: TRBV7-8; DNA: TGTGCCAGCAGCTTAGCCGGGACAGAGAACACCGGGGAGCTGTTTTTT; CDR3: CASSLAGTENTGELFF
J: TRBJ1-6; size: -; D: TRBD1; V: TRBV7-2; DNA: TGTGCCAGCAGCTTAGCCAGACAGGGACCGAGTTCACCCCTCCACTTT; CDR3: CASSLARQGPSSPLHF
J: TRBJ2-1; size: -; D: TRBD1; V: TRBV30; DNA: TGTGCCTGGAGCCCGAGTTTAGACAGGGGGCCCACCTACAATGAGCAGTTCTTC; CDR3: CAWSPSLDRGPTYNEQFF
J: TRBJ2-7; size: -; D: -; V: TRBV4-1; DNA: TGCGCCAGCAGCCCCCAGGTGGCCTACGAGCAGTACTTC; CDR3: CASSPQVAYEQYF
J: TRBJ1-5; size: -; D: -; V: TRBV6-4; DNA: TGTGCCAGCAGTAAGGACAGCGCGATGAATCAGCCCCAGCATTTT; CDR3: CASSKDSAMNQPQHF
J: TRBJ1-6; size: -; D: TRBD1; V: TRBV4-2; DNA: TGTGCCAGCAGCCAAGTTGAGGGGGCAGGGGATTCACCCCTCCACTTT; CDR3: CASSQVEGAGDSPLHF
J: TRBJ2-1; size: -; D: TRBD2; V: TRBV29-1; DNA: TGCAGCGCCAGAGAAAGCGGGATAAGCTCCTACAATGAGCAGTTCTTC; CDR3: CSARESGISSYNEQFF
J: TRBJ2-1; size: -; D: -; V: TRBV12-2; DNA: TGTGCAAGTCGCCGTAGACCAGCGTACCATGAGCAGTTCTTC; CDR3: CASRRRPAYHEQFF
J: TRBJ1-3; size: -; D: -; V: TRBV9; DNA: TGTGCCAGCAGCGAAGCCCCAACCCACTCTGGAAACACCATATATTTT; CDR3: CASSEAPTHSGNTIYF
J: TRBJ2-3; size: -; D: -; V: TRBV19; DNA: TGTGCCAGTAGTATATTAGCAGGGCCTAGCACAGATACGCAGTATTTT; CDR3: CASSILAGPSTDTQYF
J: TRBJ2-7; size: -; D: -; V: TRBV7-9; DNA: TGTGCCAGCCGGGACATCTCCTACGAGCAGTACTTC; CDR3: CASRDISYEQYF
J: TRBJ1-4; size: once; D: TRBD1; V: TRBV10-3; DNA: TGTGCCATCAGTGACCCACAGGGGGCAAAGAAACTGTTTTTT; CDR3: CAISDPQGAKKLFF
J: TRBJ1-5; size: -; D: -; V: TRBV27; DNA: TGTGCCAGCAGTTTTTTCGGACCGGGGGGACAGCCCCAGCATTTT; CDR3: CASSFFGPGGQPQHF
J: TRBJ2-5; size: -; D: TRBD2; V: TRBV4-1; DNA: TGCGCCAGCAGCCAAGGACTAGCGGGAGCACAAGAGACCCAGTACTTC; CDR3: CASSQGLAGAQETQYF
J: TRBJ2-7; size: -; D: TRBD1; V: TRBV7-2; DNA: TGTGCCAGCAGCTTAGCGGGGTCAGGGGGCTTGTACGAGCAGTACTTC; CDR3: CASSLAGSGGLYEQYF
J: TRBJ2-7; size: -; D: TRBD1; V: TRBV3-1/TRBV3-2; DNA: TGTGCCAGCAGCCAAAGTATCGGTAGGGGGCGCACCTACGAGCAGTACTTC; CDR3: CASSQSIGRGRTYEQYF
J: TRBJ2-7; size: -; D: -; V: TRBV19; DNA: TGTGCCAGTCGTTTTTCTCAGGGCAGTGCCTACGAGCAGTACTTC; CDR3: CASRFSQGSAYEQYF
J: TRBJ2-7; size: -; D: -; V: TRBV7-2; DNA: TGTGCCAGCAGCCAGGACAGTGGGCTAAGCTCCTACGAGCAGTACTTC; CDR3: CASSQDSGLSSYEQYF
J: TRBJ1-2; size: -; D: TRBD1; V: TRBV27; DNA: TGTGCCAGCAGTGCCCAATCGGGACAGGGAAGCGGCTACACCTTC; CDR3: CASSAQSGQGSGYTF
J: TRBJ2-5; size: -; D: TRBD1; V: TRBV4-3; DNA: TGCGCCAGCAGCCAATCCTGGACAGGCTTAGAGACCCAGTACTTC; CDR3: CASSQSWTGLETQYF
J: TRBJ2-7; size: once; D: TRBD1; V: TRBV19; DNA: TGTGCCAGTACCCCTGGGGGGACAGGGGGTGTCTACGAGCAGTACTTC; CDR3: CASTPGGTGGVYEQYF
J: TRBJ2-4; size: -; D: -; V: TRBV2; DNA: TGTGCCAGCAGTGAGGGTAGCGGAGTAGCCAAAAACATTCAGTACTTC; CDR3: CASSEGSGVAKNIQYF
J: TRBJ2-7; size: -; D: TRBD2; V: TRBV20-1; DNA: TGCAGTGCTAGTCTGGGTAGCGGGAACTCCTACGAGCAGTACTTC; CDR3: CSASLGSGNSYEQYF